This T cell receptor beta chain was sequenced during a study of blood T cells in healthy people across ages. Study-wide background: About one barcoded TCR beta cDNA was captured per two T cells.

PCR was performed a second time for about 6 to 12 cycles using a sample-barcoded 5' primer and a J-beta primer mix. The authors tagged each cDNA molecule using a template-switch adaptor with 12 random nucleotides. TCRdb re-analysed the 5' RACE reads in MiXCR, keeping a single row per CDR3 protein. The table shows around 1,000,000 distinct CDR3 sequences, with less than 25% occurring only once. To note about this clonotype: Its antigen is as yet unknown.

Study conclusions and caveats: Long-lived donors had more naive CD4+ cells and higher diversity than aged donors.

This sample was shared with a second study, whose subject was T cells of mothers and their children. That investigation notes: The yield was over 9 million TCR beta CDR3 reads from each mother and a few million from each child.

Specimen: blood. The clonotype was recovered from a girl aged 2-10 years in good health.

CDR3 residues: CASSLMAGDLKRTDTQYF. CDR3 coding DNA: TGTGCCAGCAGTTTAATGGCGGGAGATCTTAAGAGGACAGATACGCAGTATTTT. The chain links TRBV12-3 or TRBV12-4 to TRBJ2-3, with 7 bases lining up with TRBD2. This CDR3 spans 18 amino acids. V trimming: 2 bases; J trimming: 3 bases; junction bases outside the gene matches: 14.